The 9 T cell receptor beta chains given below trace back to one sample, sequenced in a study of identical twins. TCRdb processed the 5' RACE reads anew with MiXCR; each CDR3 protein has one entry. This table holds about 790,000 distinct CDR3 sequences, 15% to 20% found once. This sample also belongs to another study, concerning T cells expressing NK-cell markers.

The sample taken for sequencing was PBMCs. The receptors were sampled from a woman under 30 in good health.

This rearrangement joins TRBV5-1 to TRBJ2-7; TRBD1 aligns across 10 bases. The CDR3 totals 20 residues. The V and J ends lost 4 bases and 0 bases, in that order; junction bases with no gene match: 19. The germline V gene encodes CDR1 SGHRS and CDR2 YFSETQ. The CDR3 DNA is TGCGCCAGCAGCGAGGGAACTCCGGGACAGGGGACCCATAGCTCCTACGAGCAGTACTTC. It encodes CASSEGTPGQGTHSSYEQYF.

The chain employs TRBV5-1 and TRBJ2-3; D possibly matches TRBD1 or TRBD2 (6 bases each). V lost 7 bases and J 0 bases, leaving 15 bases between the germline ends. Germline CDR1 SGHRS, CDR2 YFSETQ. The CDR3 sequence is 15 residues long. Here the CDR3 DNA reads TGCGCCAGCGTGAGGGGGGAATCTAGCACAGATACGCAGTATTTT. Protein product: CASVRGESSTDTQYF.

This clonotype was counted between two and nine times. This chain uses TRBV6-6 with TRBJ2-7, with D unresolved. Trimming took off 6 bases at V and 5 bases at J, with 11 bases between the two ends. Germline V gives CDR1 MNHNY, CDR2 SVGAGI (reference sequence). This CDR3 region has 12 residues. The CDR3 nucleotides are TGTGCCAGCAGACCCGGACGAGACGAGCAGTACTTC. Its protein is CASRPGRDEQYF.

This clonotype was seen at least ten times. This sequence joins TRBV6-6 and TRBJ2-5; no clear D. V lost 1 base and J 2 bases, leaving 5 bases between the germline ends. Germline V gene data show CDR1 as MNHNY and CDR2 as SVGAGI (reference sequence). The CDR3 runs to 13 residues. The CDR3 bases are TGTGCCAGCAGTTACTATCAGCAAGAGACCCAGTACTTC. Translation: CASSYYQQETQYF.

The V and J genes are TRBV7-3 and TRBJ2-7; D unresolved. V dropped 0 bases and J dropped 6 bases, with 15 bases sitting between them. The CDR3 covers 15 residues. Looked up from germline, CDR1 is SGHTA and CDR2 is FQGTGA. CDR3 in amino acids: CASSLTLSVKGEQYF. In DNA form, the CDR3 reads TGTGCCAGCAGCTTAACTTTGAGCGTGAAGGGCGAGCAGTACTTC.

A few counts support this clonotype. The V call is TRBV5-1, the J call TRBJ2-2; D possibly matches TRBD1 or TRBD2 (5 bases each). V was clipped by 7 bases and J by 4 bases, with 17 bases between them. The CDR3 runs to 15 residues. CDR1 is SGHRS, CDR2 YFSETQ, per germline. CDR3 loop: CASSLGDLLTGELFF. The CDR3 bases are TGCGCCAGCTCCCTTGGGGACCTCCTCACCGGGGAGCTGTTTTTT.

This clonotype was observed a few times. This sequence joins TRBV12-3 or TRBV12-4 and TRBJ2-5; D remains unclear. V was clipped by 1 base and J by 9 bases, with 12 bases between them. This CDR3 spans 13 amino acids. Written as DNA, the CDR3 is TGTGCCAGCAGTTTAGGTGCACTTGGACCCCAGTACTTC. Translated: CASSLGALGPQYF.

This clonotype came up once. The rearrangement links TRBV5-1 to TRBJ2-2; D might be TRBD2 (6 bases). CDR3 size: 17 residues. Germline CDR1 reads SGHRS; CDR2 reads YFSETQ. V was pared by 4 bases and J by 7 bases, with 23 bases between. Here the CDR3 DNA reads TGCGCCAGCAGCCCTGCGGGGCAGGGCGGCGAGGACGGGGAGCTGTTTTTT. Translation gives CASSPAGQGGEDGELFF.

J is TRBJ2-6 and V is TRBV7-9, with 8 bases identical to TRBD1. Germline V lookup: CDR1 SEHNR, CDR2 FQNEAQ (reference sequence). V dropped 5 bases and J dropped 9; count of bases not matched to a gene: 3. The CDR3 has 13 amino acids. DNA of the CDR3: TGTGCCAGCAGCACGGGACAGGTCAACGTCCTGACTTTC. This codes for CASSTGQVNVLTF.